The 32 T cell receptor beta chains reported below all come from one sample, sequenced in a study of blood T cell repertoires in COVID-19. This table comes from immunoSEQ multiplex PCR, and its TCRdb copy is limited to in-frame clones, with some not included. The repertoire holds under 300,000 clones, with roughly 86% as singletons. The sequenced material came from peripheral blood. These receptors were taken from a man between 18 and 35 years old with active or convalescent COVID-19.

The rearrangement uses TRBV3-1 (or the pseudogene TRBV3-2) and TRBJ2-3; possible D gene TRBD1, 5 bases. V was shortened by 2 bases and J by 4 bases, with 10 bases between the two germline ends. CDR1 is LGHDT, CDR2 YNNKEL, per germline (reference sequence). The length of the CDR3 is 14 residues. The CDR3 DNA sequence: TGTGCCAGCAGCCAATTGACAGATGCAGATACGCAGTATTTT. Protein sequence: CASSQLTDADTQYF.

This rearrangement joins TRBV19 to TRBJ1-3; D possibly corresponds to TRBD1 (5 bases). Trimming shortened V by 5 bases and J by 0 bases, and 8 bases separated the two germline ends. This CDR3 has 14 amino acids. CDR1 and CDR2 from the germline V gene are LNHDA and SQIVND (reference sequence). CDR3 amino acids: CASSSQGSGNTIYF. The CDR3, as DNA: TGTGCCAGTAGTTCCCAGGGCTCTGGAAACACCATATATTTT.

The CDR3 DNA sequence: TGTGCCAGCAGGGGGGGGGCGGGCACTGAAGCTTTCTTT. Its protein is CASRGGAGTEAFF. This rearrangement joins TRBV6-6 to TRBJ1-1; the D gene is possibly TRBD1 (6 bases). Looked up from germline, CDR1 is MNHNY and CDR2 is SVGAGI (reference sequence). Trimming left V 6 bases short and J 4 bases short, with 12 bases between. The CDR3 runs 13 residues.

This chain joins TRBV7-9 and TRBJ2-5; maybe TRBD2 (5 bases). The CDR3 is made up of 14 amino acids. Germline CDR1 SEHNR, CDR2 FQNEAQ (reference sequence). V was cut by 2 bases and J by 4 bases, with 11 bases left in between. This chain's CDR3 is CASSLISGLETQYF. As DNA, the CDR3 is TGTGCCAGCAGCTTAATATCAGGACTAGAGACCCAGTACTTC.

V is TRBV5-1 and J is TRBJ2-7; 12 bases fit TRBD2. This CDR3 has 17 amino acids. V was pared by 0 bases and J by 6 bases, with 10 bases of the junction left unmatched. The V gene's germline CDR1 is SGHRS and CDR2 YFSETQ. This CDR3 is CASSLANLASGGAEQYF. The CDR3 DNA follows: TGCGCCAGCAGCTTGGCCAATTTGGCTAGCGGGGGGGCCGAGCAGTACTTC.

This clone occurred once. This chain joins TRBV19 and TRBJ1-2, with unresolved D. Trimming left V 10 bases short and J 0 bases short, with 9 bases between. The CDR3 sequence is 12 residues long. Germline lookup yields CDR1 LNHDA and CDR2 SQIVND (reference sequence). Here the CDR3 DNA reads TGTGCCATTTTGATAGCTAACTATGGCTACACCTTC. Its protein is CAILIANYGYTF.

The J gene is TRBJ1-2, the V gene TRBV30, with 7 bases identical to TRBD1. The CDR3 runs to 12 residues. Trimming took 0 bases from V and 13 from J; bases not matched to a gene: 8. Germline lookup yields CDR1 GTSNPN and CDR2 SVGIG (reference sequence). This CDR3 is CAWSVRTGSSTF. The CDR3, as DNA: TGTGCCTGGAGTGTACGGACAGGAAGTTCCACCTTC. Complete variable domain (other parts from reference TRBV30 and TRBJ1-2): SQTIHQWPATLVQPVGSPLSLECTVEGTSNPNLYWYRQAAGRGLQLLFYSVGIGQISSEVPQNLSASRPQDRQFILSSKKLLLSDSGFYLCAWSVRTGSSTFGSGTRLTVV.

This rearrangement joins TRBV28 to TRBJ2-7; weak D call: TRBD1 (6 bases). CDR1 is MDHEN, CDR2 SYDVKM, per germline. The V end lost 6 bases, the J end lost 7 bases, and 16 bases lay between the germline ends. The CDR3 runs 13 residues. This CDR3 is CASSLQGPGEQYF. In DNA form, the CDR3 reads TGTGCCAGCAGCCTACAGGGTCCAGGTGAGCAGTACTTC.

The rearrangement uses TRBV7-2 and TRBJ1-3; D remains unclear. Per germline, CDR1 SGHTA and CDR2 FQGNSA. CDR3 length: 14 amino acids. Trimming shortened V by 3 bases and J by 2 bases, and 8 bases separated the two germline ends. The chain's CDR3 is CASSFSGAGNTIYF. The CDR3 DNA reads TGTGCCAGCAGCTTTTCGGGAGCTGGAAACACCATATATTTT.

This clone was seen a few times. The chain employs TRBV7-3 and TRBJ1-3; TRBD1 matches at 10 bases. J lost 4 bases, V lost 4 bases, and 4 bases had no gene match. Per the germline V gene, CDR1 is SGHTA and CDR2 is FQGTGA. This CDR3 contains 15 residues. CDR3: CASSYGQGVGNTIYF. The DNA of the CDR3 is TGTGCCAGCAGCTACGGACAGGGGGTCGGAAACACCATATATTTT.

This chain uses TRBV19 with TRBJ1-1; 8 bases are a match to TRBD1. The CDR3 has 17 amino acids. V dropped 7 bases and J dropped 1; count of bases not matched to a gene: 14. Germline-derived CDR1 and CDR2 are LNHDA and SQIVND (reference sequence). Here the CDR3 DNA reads TGTGCCAGTATTGCCCCGGGCAGGGGGCTCCCGAACACTGAAGCTTTCTTT. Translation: CASIAPGRGLPNTEAFF.

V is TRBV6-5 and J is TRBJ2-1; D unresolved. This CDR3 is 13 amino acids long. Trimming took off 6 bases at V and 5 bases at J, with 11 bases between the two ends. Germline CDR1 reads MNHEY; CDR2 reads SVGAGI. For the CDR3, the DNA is TGTGCCAGCAGGGTTAGTTTTAACAATGAGCAGTTCTTC. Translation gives CASRVSFNNEQFF.

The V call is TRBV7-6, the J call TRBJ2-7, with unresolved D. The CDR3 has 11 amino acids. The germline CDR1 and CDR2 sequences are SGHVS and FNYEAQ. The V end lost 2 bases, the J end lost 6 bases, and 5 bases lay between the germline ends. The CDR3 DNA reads TGTGCCAGCAGCTTACGCGGCGAGCAGTACTTC. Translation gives CASSLRGEQYF.

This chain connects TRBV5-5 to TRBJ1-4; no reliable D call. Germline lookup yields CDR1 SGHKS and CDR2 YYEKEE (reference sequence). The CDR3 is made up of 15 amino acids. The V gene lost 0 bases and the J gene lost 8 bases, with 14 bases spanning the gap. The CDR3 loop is CASSLAPTWKEKLFF. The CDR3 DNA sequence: TGTGCCAGCAGCTTGGCCCCGACATGGAAGGAAAAACTGTTTTTT.

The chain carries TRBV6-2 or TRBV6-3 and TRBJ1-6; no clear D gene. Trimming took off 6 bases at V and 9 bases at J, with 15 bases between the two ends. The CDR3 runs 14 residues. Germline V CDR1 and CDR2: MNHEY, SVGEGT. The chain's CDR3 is CASSPDKISSPLHF. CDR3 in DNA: TGTGCCAGCAGCCCCGACAAAATCTCTTCACCCCTCCACTTT.

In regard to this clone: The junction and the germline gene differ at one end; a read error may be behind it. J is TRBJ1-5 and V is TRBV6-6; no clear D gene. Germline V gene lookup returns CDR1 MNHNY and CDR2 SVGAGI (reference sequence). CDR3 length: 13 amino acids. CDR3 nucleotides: TGTGCCAGCGGTCACAGTAGCGATCAGCCCCAGCATTTT. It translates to CASGHSSDQPQHF.

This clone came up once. DNA for the CDR3: TGTGCCAGCAGCTCCCGCGCGTTGGCTGGAAACACCATATATTTT. It is translated as CASSSRALAGNTIYF. The chain employs TRBV9 and TRBJ1-3; D is ambiguous. CDR3 length equals 15 residues. In germline, CDR1 is SGDLS, CDR2 YYNGEE. With 4 bases removed from V and 2 bases from J, the gap between germline ends came to 13 bases.

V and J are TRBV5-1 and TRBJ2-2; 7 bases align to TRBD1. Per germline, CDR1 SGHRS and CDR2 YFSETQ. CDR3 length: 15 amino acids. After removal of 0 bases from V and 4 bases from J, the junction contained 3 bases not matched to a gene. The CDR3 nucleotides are TGCGCCAGCAGCTTGGTTGCAGGGGGCACCGGGGAGCTGTTTTTT. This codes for CASSLVAGGTGELFF.

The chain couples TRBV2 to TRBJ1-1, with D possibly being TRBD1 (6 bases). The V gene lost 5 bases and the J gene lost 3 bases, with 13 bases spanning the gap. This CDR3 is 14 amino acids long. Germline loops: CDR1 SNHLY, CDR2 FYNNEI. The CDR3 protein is CASSRREGDTEAFF. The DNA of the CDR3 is TGTGCCAGCAGTAGGCGGGAGGGGGACACTGAAGCTTTCTTT.

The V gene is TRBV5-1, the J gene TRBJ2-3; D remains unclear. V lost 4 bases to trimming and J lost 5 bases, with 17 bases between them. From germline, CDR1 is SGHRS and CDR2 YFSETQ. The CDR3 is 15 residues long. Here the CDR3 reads CASSGESAQVDTQYF. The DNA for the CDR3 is TGCGCCAGCAGCGGCGAGTCCGCCCAGGTAGATACGCAGTATTTT.

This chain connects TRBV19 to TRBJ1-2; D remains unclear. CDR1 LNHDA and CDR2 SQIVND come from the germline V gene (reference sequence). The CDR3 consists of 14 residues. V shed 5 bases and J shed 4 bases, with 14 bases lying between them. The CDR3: CASSEDGSLYGYTF. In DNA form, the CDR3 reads TGTGCCAGTAGTGAAGACGGGAGCCTCTATGGCTACACCTTC.

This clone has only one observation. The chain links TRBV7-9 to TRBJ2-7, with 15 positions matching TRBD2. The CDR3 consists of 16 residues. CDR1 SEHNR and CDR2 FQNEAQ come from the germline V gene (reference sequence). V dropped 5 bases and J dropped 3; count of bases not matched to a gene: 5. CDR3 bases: TGTGCCAGCAGCCGAGGACTAGCGGGAGGGAACTACGAGCAGTACTTC. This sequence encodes CASSRGLAGGNYEQYF.

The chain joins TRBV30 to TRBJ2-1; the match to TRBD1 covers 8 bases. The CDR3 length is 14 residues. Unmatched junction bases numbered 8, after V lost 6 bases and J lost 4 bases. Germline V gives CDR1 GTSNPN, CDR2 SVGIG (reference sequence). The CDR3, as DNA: TGTGCCTGCCCGACAGGGGTAAGGTACAATGAGCAGTTCTTC. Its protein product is CACPTGVRYNEQFF.

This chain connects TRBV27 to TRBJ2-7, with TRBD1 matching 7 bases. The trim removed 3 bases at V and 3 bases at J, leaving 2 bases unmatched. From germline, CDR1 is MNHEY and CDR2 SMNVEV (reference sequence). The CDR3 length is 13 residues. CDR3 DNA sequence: TGTGCCAGCAGTTTTGGACAGGACTACGAGCAGTACTTC. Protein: CASSFGQDYEQYF.

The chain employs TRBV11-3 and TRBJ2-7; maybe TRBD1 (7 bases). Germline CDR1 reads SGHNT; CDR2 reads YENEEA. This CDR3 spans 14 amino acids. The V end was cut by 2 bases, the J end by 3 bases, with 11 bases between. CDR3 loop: CASSLTQGGYEQYF. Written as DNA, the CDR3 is TGTGCCAGCAGCTTAACTCAGGGGGGCTACGAGCAGTACTTC.

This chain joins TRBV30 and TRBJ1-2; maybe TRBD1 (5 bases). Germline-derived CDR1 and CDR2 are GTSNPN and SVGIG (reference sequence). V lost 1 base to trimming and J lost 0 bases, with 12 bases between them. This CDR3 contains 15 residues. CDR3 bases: TGTGCCTGGAGTGACGAGGACAAAACTAACTATGGCTACACCTTC. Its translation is CAWSDEDKTNYGYTF. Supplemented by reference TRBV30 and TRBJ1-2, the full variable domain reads SQTIHQWPATLVQPVGSPLSLECTVEGTSNPNLYWYRQAAGRGLQLLFYSVGIGQISSEVPQNLSASRPQDRQFILSSKKLLLSDSGFYLCAWSDEDKTNYGYTFGSGTRLTVV.

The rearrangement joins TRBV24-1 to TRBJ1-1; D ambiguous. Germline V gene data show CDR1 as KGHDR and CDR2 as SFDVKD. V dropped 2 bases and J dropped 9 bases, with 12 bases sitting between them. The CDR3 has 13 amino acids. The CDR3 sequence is CATSDYRGSQAFF. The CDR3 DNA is TGTGCCACCAGTGATTACCGGGGTTCGCAAGCTTTCTTT.

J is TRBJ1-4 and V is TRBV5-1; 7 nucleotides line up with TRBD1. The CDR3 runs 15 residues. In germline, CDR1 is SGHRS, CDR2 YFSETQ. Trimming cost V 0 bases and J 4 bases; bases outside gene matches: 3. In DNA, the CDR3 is TGCGCCAGCAGCTTGGGACAGGGAGGTAATGAAAAACTGTTTTTT. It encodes CASSLGQGGNEKLFF.

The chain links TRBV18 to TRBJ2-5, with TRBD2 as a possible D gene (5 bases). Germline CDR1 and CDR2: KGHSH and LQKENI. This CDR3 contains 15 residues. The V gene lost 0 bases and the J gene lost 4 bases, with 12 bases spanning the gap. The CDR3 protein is CASSPPMGRGETQYF. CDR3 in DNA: TGTGCCAGCTCACCACCTATGGGCCGGGGAGAGACCCAGTACTTC.

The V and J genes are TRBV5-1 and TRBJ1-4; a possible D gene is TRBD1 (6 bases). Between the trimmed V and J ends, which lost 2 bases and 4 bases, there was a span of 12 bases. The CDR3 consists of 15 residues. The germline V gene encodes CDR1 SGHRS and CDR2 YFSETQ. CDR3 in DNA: TGCGCCAGCAGCTTTGGGACACCGTATAATGAAAAACTGTTTTTT. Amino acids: CASSFGTPYNEKLFF.

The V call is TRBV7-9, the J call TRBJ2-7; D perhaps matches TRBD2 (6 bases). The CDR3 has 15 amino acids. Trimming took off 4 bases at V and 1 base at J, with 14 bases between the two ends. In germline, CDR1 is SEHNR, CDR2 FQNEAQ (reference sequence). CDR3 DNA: TGTGCCAGCAGCTCATCAGGGAGCGGGTCCTACGAGCAGTACTTC. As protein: CASSSSGSGSYEQYF.

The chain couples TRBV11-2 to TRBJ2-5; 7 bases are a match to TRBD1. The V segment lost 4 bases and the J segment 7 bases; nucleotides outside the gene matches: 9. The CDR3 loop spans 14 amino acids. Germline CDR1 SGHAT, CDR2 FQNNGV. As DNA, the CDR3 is TGTGCCAGCAGCTCGGGACAGCTTTTTGGGACCCAGTACTTC. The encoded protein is CASSSGQLFGTQYF.